Following are 8 T cell receptor beta chains from one sample sequenced in a study of T-cell reconstitution after alpha-beta-depleted transplantation in children (dated by TCRdb to 2016 to 2018). The sample's treatment or condition label, in plain terms: allogeneic hematopoietic cell transplantation with graft depleted of TCRalphabeta T cells and CD19 B cells. Receptor libraries were prepared by PCR. Data came from an Illumina HiSeq 2500. Molecular barcoding was employed in the preparation of TCR libraries, with unique molecular identifiers being used to normalize TCRbeta repertoire quantification. TCRdb trimmed the raw reads at Q25, called clones with MiXCR and kept productive beta chains. All rows with the same CDR3 protein become a single entry with the most common DNA and genes. The sample yields 480,000 or so distinct CDR3 sequences; over 9.5% were counted once. In total, the top ten clones hold around 2% of the sample.

Sequenced material: PBMCs, taken before TCRalphabeta/CD19-depleted stem cell transplant. The source of these receptors is a child aged 2-15 years with inherited bone marrow failure, due to receive a stem cell transplant.

This clonotype was recorded a few times. This sequence joins TRBV6-1 and TRBJ2-2; 7 bases agree with TRBD2. CDR1 MNHNS and CDR2 SASEGT come from the germline V gene. The J segment lost 5 bases and the V segment lost 8 bases, leaving 8 bases of the junction unmatched. CDR3 size: 14 residues. This CDR3 reads CASYRAGGTGELFF. DNA of the CDR3: TGTGCCAGCTATCGGGCCGGGGGGACCGGGGAGCTGTTTTTT.

This clonotype was detected many times. The chain links TRBV27 to TRBJ1-1; no reliable D call. V shed 4 bases and J shed 3 bases, with 15 bases lying between them. CDR1 is MNHEY and CDR2 is SMNVEV in the germline V gene (reference sequence). There are 15 residues in the CDR3. The CDR3 sequence is CASSSHGGSDTEAFF. CDR3 nucleotide sequence: TGTGCCAGCAGTTCGCACGGAGGGTCGGACACTGAAGCTTTCTTT.

V gene TRBV12-3 or TRBV12-4 combines with J gene TRBJ2-1; tentative D call: TRBD2 (6 bases). The CDR3 consists of 15 residues. V gave up 6 bases and J gave up 6 bases, with 18 bases separating them. The CDR3 loop reads CASRPTNQEGNEQFF. For the CDR3, the DNA is TGTGCCAGCAGGCCGACTAACCAGGAGGGCAATGAGCAGTTCTTC.

This clonotype was picked up many times. The chain joins TRBV6-2 or TRBV6-3 to TRBJ1-5, with D possibly matching TRBD1 (5 bases). This CDR3 comprises 14 residues. The V and J ends lost 6 bases and 1 base respectively, with 10 bases between them. The germline CDR1 and CDR2 sequences are MNHEY and SVGEGT. CDR3 DNA sequence: TGTGCCAGCAGCCGCAGGGTCAGCAATCAGCCCCAGCATTTT. As protein: CASSRRVSNQPQHF.

In its sample, this clonotype was seen many times. J is TRBJ2-1 and V is TRBV7-2; 13 nucleotides align to TRBD2. Germline V gives CDR1 SGHTA, CDR2 FQGNSA. V lost 5 bases, J lost 8 bases, and 9 bases stayed unmatched. This CDR3 is built from 16 residues. In DNA, the CDR3 is TGTGCCAGCAGCCGTACTACTAGCGGGAGGGCCGATGAGCAGTTCTTC. Translating it yields CASSRTTSGRADEQFF.

This chain connects TRBV4-2 to TRBJ2-2; D may be TRBD2 (7 bases). The CDR3 extends over 17 amino acids. The germline V gene encodes CDR1 LGHNA and CDR2 YNFKEQ. V lost 4 bases to trimming and J lost 1 base, with 16 bases between them. The CDR3 nucleotides are TGTGCCAGCAGCCGGGGGCGGGGGAGACAGAACACCGGGGAGCTGTTTTTT. Its protein product is CASSRGRGRQNTGELFF.

This clonotype occurred many times. The chain joins TRBV13 to TRBJ1-6, with D tentatively TRBD1 (5 bases). The V end lost 6 bases, the J end lost 6 bases, and 15 bases lay between the germline ends. Per the germline V gene, CDR1 is PRHDT and CDR2 is FYEKMQ (reference sequence). This CDR3 has 15 residues. CDR3 sequence (DNA): TGTGCCAGCAGAGTCGAGGGACGAGTTAATTCACCCCTCCACTTT. Translated, it gives CASRVEGRVNSPLHF.

This clonotype was found a few times. This rearrangement joins TRBV12-3 or TRBV12-4 to TRBJ1-5; D call uncertain. Trimming removed 2 bases from V and 7 bases from J, with 6 bases in between. The CDR3 is 12 residues long. The CDR3 loop reads CASSLMDQPQHF. As DNA, the CDR3 is TGTGCCAGCAGTTTAATGGACCAGCCCCAGCATTTT.